The 21 T cell receptor beta chains in this list originate from one sample, sequenced in a study of blood T cell repertoires in COVID-19. Sequencing used immunoSEQ multiplex PCR; TCRdb keeps in-frame clones, though not all of them. The sample includes about 190,000 clones, roughly 89% of them seen just once. Sequencing was carried out using peripheral blood. The receptors shown here come from a man between 50 and 59 years old with acute or convalescent COVID-19.

This chain uses TRBV3-1 (or the pseudogene TRBV3-2) with TRBJ1-2, with D possibly TRBD1 on 5 matching bases. This CDR3 is 14 amino acids long. Trimming cost V 3 bases and J 1 base, with 9 bases left between them. Germline assignment: CDR1 LGHDT and CDR2 YNNKEL (reference sequence). CDR3 coding DNA: TGTGCCAGCAGCCAGATAGGGGTTAACTATGGCTACACCTTC. Its protein product is CASSQIGVNYGYTF.

The V gene is TRBV14, the J gene TRBJ1-4, with no clear D. Trimming pared 4 bases from V and 4 bases from J, leaving 7 bases between. The V gene's germline CDR1 is SGHDN and CDR2 FVKESK. CDR3 size: 13 residues. The CDR3 region is CASSLYFNEKLFF. The CDR3 DNA reads as TGTGCCAGCAGCCTCTACTTTAATGAAAAACTGTTTTTT.

The J gene is TRBJ2-1, the V gene TRBV11-2; the match to TRBD2 covers 13 bases. The length of the CDR3 is 18 residues. Trimming removed 2 bases from V and 4 bases from J; junction bases left unmatched: 8. Germline-derived CDR1 and CDR2 are SGHAT and FQNNGV. The CDR3 region is CASSLRPGLAGAYNEQFF. In DNA, the CDR3 is TGTGCCAGCAGCTTACGCCCCGGACTAGCGGGAGCTTACAATGAGCAGTTCTTC.

The CDR3 DNA reads as TGTGCCAGCAGGAAACCGGCCGGGAATGAAAAACTGTTTTTT. It specifies CASRKPAGNEKLFF. The V call is TRBV21-1, the J call TRBJ1-4. TRBV21-1 is annotated as a pseudogene. The CDR3 runs to 14 residues.

The chain combines TRBV10-3 with TRBJ1-1, with D maybe TRBD1 (6 bases). Germline CDR1 is ENHRY and CDR2 is SYGVKD. The V end was cut by 10 bases, the J end by 1 base, with 13 bases between. The CDR3 covers 13 residues. This CDR3 is CATSGVPNTEAFF. The CDR3 DNA sequence: TGTGCCACCTCAGGGGTGCCGAACACTGAAGCTTTCTTT.

J is TRBJ2-2 and V is TRBV4-2; D unresolved. Germline V gene lookup returns CDR1 LGHNA and CDR2 YNFKEQ. V lost 3 bases and J 6 bases, leaving 8 bases between the germline ends. The CDR3 contains 13 residues. The CDR3 DNA follows: TGTGCCAGCAGCCAGTCTACCGCCGGGGAGCTGTTTTTT. This encodes CASSQSTAGELFF.

This clone has a single count. The chain links TRBV10-3 to TRBJ1-2, with 9 bases fitting TRBD1. From germline, CDR1 is ENHRY and CDR2 SYGVKD. Trimming took 10 bases from V and 6 from J; bases not matched to a gene: 12. This CDR3 region has 14 residues. For the CDR3, the DNA is TGTGCCACTAAGGGACAGGGATTTTTCGATGGCTACACCTTC. Translating gives CATKGQGFFDGYTF.

V and J are TRBV6-2 or TRBV6-3 and TRBJ2-5; TRBD2 matches at 11 bases. The germline CDR1 and CDR2 sequences are MNHEY and SVGEGT. There are 17 residues in the CDR3. Losses at the gene ends were 5 bases for V and 4 bases for J; bases not matched to a gene: 12. This CDR3 reads CASSTGTSGTSGETQYF. Here the CDR3 DNA reads TGTGCCAGCAGTACCGGGACTAGCGGCACTTCAGGAGAGACCCAGTACTTC.

The J gene is TRBJ1-6, the V gene TRBV28; tentative D call: TRBD1 (5 bases). Germline V lookup: CDR1 MDHEN, CDR2 SYDVKM. V lost 6 bases, J lost 7 bases, and 16 bases lay in between. The CDR3 length is 15 residues. CDR3 in amino acids: CASSERGQNNSPLHF. In nucleotides, the CDR3 is TGTGCCAGCAGCGAACGCGGACAAAACAATTCACCCCTCCACTTT.

V gene TRBV11-1 combines with J gene TRBJ2-7; 10 positions match TRBD2. Trimming removed 6 bases from V and 4 bases from J; junction bases left unmatched: 12. The CDR3 covers 16 residues. From germline, CDR1 is SGHAT and CDR2 FQDESV (reference sequence). Here the CDR3 reads CASSRTSGGTEYEQYF. The CDR3 DNA reads as TGTGCCAGCAGTAGGACTAGCGGCGGTACCGAGTACGAGCAGTACTTC.

The chain employs TRBV5-6 and TRBJ1-2; no definite D call. The CDR3 covers 13 residues. Germline assignment: CDR1 SGHDT and CDR2 YYEEEE. V lost 4 bases, J lost 4 bases, and 11 bases lay in between. CDR3 in DNA: TGTGCCAGCAGCCTGGGAACTATCTATGGCTACACCTTC. It encodes CASSLGTIYGYTF.

The V and J genes are TRBV5-1 and TRBJ2-1, with a tentative D call TRBD1 (6 bases). The CDR3 runs 17 residues. Trimming cost V 4 bases and J 0 bases, with 17 bases left between them. Germline CDR1 is SGHRS and CDR2 is YFSETQ. The chain's CDR3 is CASSPRTDFSSYNEQFF. The CDR3 DNA follows: TGCGCCAGCAGCCCAAGGACAGATTTTAGCTCCTACAATGAGCAGTTCTTC.

The chain recombines TRBV23-1 with TRBJ2-1; possibly TRBD1 for D (6 bases). TRBV23-1 is an ORF, with its function uncertain. The CDR3 loop spans 16 amino acids. V was shortened by 0 bases and J by 7 bases, with 16 bases between the two germline ends. The CDR3 DNA reads as TGCGCCAGCAGTCAATCGTGGCAGGGGACGTTGAATGAGCAGTTCTTC. It encodes CASSQSWQGTLNEQFF.

The chain is built from TRBV4-2 and TRBJ1-1; 11 nucleotides agree with TRBD1. The CDR3 is made up of 16 amino acids. Germline CDR1 is LGHNA and CDR2 is YNFKEQ. The V and J ends lost 2 bases and 0 bases, in that order; junction bases with no gene match: 2. CDR3 sequence reads: CASSQWDRGMNTEAFF. The DNA of the CDR3 is TGTGCCAGCAGCCAATGGGACAGGGGGATGAACACTGAAGCTTTCTTT.

V gene TRBV7-9 combines with J gene TRBJ2-3, with D perhaps TRBD2 (5 bases). The CDR3 runs to 16 residues. The V end lost 5 bases, the J end lost 1 base, and 16 bases lay between the germline ends. Germline assignment: CDR1 SEHNR and CDR2 FQNEAQ (reference sequence). This CDR3 reads CASSALAGGGTDTQYF. Written as DNA, the CDR3 is TGTGCCAGCAGCGCCCTTGCCGGAGGTGGCACAGATACGCAGTATTTT. Supplemented by reference TRBV7-9 and TRBJ2-3, the full variable domain reads DTGVSQNPRHKITKRGQNVTFRCDPISEHNRLYWYRQTLGQGPEFLTYFQNEAQLEKSRLLSDRFSAERPKGSFSTLEIQRTEQGDSAMYLCASSALAGGGTDTQYFGPGTRLTVL.

The chain has TRBV7-2 and TRBJ1-2; no reliable D call. Germline lookup yields CDR1 SGHTA and CDR2 FQGNSA. This CDR3 contains 14 residues. Between the trimmed V and J ends, which lost 5 bases and 2 bases, there was a span of 12 bases. In DNA form, the CDR3 reads TGTGCCAGCAGCCAATCTACGGTGAACTATGGCTACACCTTC. Translation gives CASSQSTVNYGYTF.

V and J are TRBV5-1 and TRBJ2-1; no firm D call. V was pared by 0 bases and J by 4 bases, with 8 bases between. Germline V gene data show CDR1 as SGHRS and CDR2 as YFSETQ. This CDR3 has 14 amino acids. For the CDR3, the DNA is TGCGCCAGCAGCTTGGGACTCAGTTACAATGAGCAGTTCTTC. It is translated as CASSLGLSYNEQFF.

V is TRBV6-1 and J is TRBJ2-2; TRBD1 matches 8 bases. Germline assignment: CDR1 MNHNS and CDR2 SASEGT. V shed 2 bases, J shed 3 bases, and the junction held 2 bases outside the gene matches. The CDR3 spans 15 residues. This CDR3 reads CASSEQGAYTGELFF. CDR3 in DNA: TGTGCCAGCAGTGAACAGGGGGCGTACACCGGGGAGCTGTTTTTT.

This rearrangement joins TRBV29-1 to TRBJ2-5; maybe TRBD2 (7 bases). CDR3 length: 16 residues. Germline CDR1 and CDR2: SQVTM and ANQGSEA. The V gene lost 1 base and the J gene lost 5 bases, with 20 bases spanning the gap. CDR3 nucleotides: TGCAGCGTTGAAGGGGGGGGCGTAGGCGGAGGGGAGACCCAGTACTTC. Protein product: CSVEGGGVGGGETQYF.

Note on this clone: The same CDR3 also results from other DNA sequences found in this sample. The chain is built from TRBV18 and TRBJ1-1, with 7 bases matching TRBD1. The J segment lost 0 bases and the V segment lost 2 bases, leaving 3 bases of the junction unmatched. Germline values: CDR1 KGHSH, CDR2 LQKENI. The CDR3 runs 15 residues. Here the CDR3 reads CASSPGTAMNTEAFF. CDR3 DNA: TGTGCCAGCTCACCAGGGACAGCCATGAACACTGAAGCTTTCTTT.

V and J are TRBV15 and TRBJ1-5; maybe TRBD1 (6 bases). V was pared by 0 bases and J by 3 bases, with 9 bases between. The length of the CDR3 is 15 residues. Looked up from germline, CDR1 is LNHNV and CDR2 is YYDKDF (reference sequence). CDR3 sequence (DNA): TGTGCCACCAGCAGAGAAAGACAGGACAATCAGCCCCAGCATTTT. Translation gives CATSRERQDNQPQHF.